This TCR beta chain was profiled in a study of blood T cell repertoires in COVID-19. Whole-study context: From the United States, Italy and Spain came samples of acute and convalescent COVID-19. In each case, the material was cDNA or gDNA derived from T cells, B-cell-depleted T cells, or PBMCs.

In the original processing: Estimation of nucleated cell counts relied on the amplification of reference gene primers. Clones were sequenced by immunoSEQ multiplex PCR, and TCRdb holds only the in-frame ones, with some missing. V and J calls and clone size come straight from that table; D and trimming were deduced from the DNA. Among some 260,000 clones listed, around nine tenths were seen once. This CDR3 is built from 15 residues. CDR1 is SGHNT and CDR2 is YENEEA in the germline V gene. V lost 4 bases and J 0 bases, leaving 13 bases between the germline ends. Cohort 3 recovery required two negative PCRs, clearance, or symptom resolution.

This chain connects TRBV11-3 to TRBJ2-7, with a possible D match to TRBD2 (6 bases). The sample taken for sequencing was PBMCs or T cells enriched from blood (not recorded which). The sequence derives from a man in his forties who had recovered from COVID-19. This CDR3 reads CASSWEVTDSYEQYF. For the CDR3, the DNA is TGTGCCAGCAGCTGGGAGGTCACGGACTCCTACGAGCAGTACTTC.